These T cell receptor beta chains were read from a single sample in a study of cytomegalovirus exposure and HLA in healthy donors. Assay: immunoSEQ multiplex PCR; the TCRdb copy retains only in-frame clones and omits some. The repertoire includes under 45,000 clones, about 80% of them detected once, and approximately 1.5% sits in the top ten. Sequencing used PBMCs. These receptor sequences come from a man aged 25 to 40 in good health and CMV-seronegative. CDR3s include the opening cysteine and the closing phenylalanine or tryptophan. Each record gives: V gene, J gene, clone size, D gene, CDR3 protein, CDR3 DNA. D genes are given only for firm matches. Clone sizes are given selectively: once, few, many, or a class where the clone is expanded.

TRBV28,TRBJ2-7,NA,NA,CASSFQGPYEQYF,TGTGCCAGCAGTTTCCAGGGTCCCTACGAGCAGTACTTC
TRBV29-1,TRBJ2-4,NA,NA,CSALAPQNIQYF,TGCAGCGCCCTAGCCCCGCAAAACATTCAGTACTTC
TRBV5-6,TRBJ2-3,NA,NA,CASSLARETQYF,TGTGCCAGCAGCCTTGCTAGGGAGACGCAGTATTTT
TRBV7-8,TRBJ2-7,once,TRBD2,CASSLNSGRARYEQYF,TGTGCCAGCAGCTTAAACAGCGGGAGGGCCCGCTACGAGCAGTACTTC
TRBV18,TRBJ2-7,NA,TRBD2,CASSPPAGGIGEQYF,TGTGCCAGCTCACCACCGGCGGGAGGCATTGGCGAGCAGTACTTC
TRBV7-2,TRBJ2-1,NA,TRBD1,CASSPQAGQGNNEQFF,TGTGCCAGCAGCCCCCAGGCGGGACAGGGGAACAATGAGCAGTTCTTC
TRBV20-1,TRBJ2-1,once,NA,CSALKELPQFF,TGCAGTGCTCTCAAGGAGCTGCCGCAGTTCTTC
TRBV27,TRBJ1-5,NA,TRBD1,CASSLFGRRQGVTQPQHF,TGTGCCAGCAGTTTATTTGGGCGAAGACAGGGGGTCACTCAGCCCCAGCATTTT
TRBV18,TRBJ2-1,NA,TRBD2,CASSLAGGVYNEQFF,TGTGCCAGCTCACTAGCGGGAGGGGTTTACAATGAGCAGTTCTTC
TRBV7-9,TRBJ2-7,few,TRBD2,CASSLEPSGTYEQYF,TGTGCCAGCAGCTTAGAGCCTAGCGGCACCTACGAGCAGTACTTC
TRBV30,TRBJ1-2,NA,NA,CAWWGFYYGYTF,TGTGCCTGGTGGGGCTTCTACTATGGCTACACCTTC
TRBV27,TRBJ2-5,NA,TRBD1,CASSMRGQPQETQYF,TGTGCCAGCAGTATGAGGGGACAGCCCCAAGAGACCCAGTACTTC
TRBV2,TRBJ2-2,NA,TRBD2,CASRPPGTSGTGELFF,TGTGCCAGCAGGCCCCCGGGGACTAGCGGGACCGGGGAGCTGTTTTTT
TRBV7-9,TRBJ2-1,NA,TRBD2,CASSLYAGGANEQFF,TGTGCCAGCAGCTTATACGCGGGAGGGGCCAATGAGCAGTTCTTC
TRBV7-5,TRBJ2-3,NA,NA,CARSLVCGRALTDTQYF,TGTGCCAGAAGCTTAGTTTGCGGGAGGGCCCTAACAGATACGCAGTATTTT